A selection of T cell receptor beta chains follows, all from one sample in a study of shared clonotypes between healthy human individuals. Sequenced by immunoSEQ multiplex PCR; TCRdb stores in-frame clones only, minus some. The sample lists about half a million clones; around 79% were seen once. The specimen was PBMCs. Source of these receptors: a woman in her 40s in good health. Some clones in this sample may be carry-over from other donors' samples. CDR3s include the opening cysteine and the closing phenylalanine or tryptophan. D genes are given only for firm matches. Expanded clones are given a class, and other clones once, few, many or no size at all.

>14|TRBD1|-|TRBV9|TRBJ1-1
CASSVESRGTEAFF
TGTGCCAGCAGCGTAGAGTCCAGGGGGACTGAAGCTTTCTTT
>14|TRBD2|-|TRBV6-5|TRBJ2-7
CASSLLAVPYEQYF
TGTGCCAGCAGTCTTCTAGCGGTCCCCTACGAGCAGTACTTC
>15|-|few|TRBV9|TRBJ1-2
CASSVAGDGFYGYTF
TGTGCCAGCAGCGTGGCTGGGGATGGGTTCTATGGCTACACCTTC
>13|-|-|TRBV19|TRBJ1-1
CASSISSNTEAFF
TGTGCCAGTAGTATATCCTCGAACACTGAAGCTTTCTTT
>16|-|-|TRBV28|TRBJ2-7
CASSPVGGGRSYEQYF
TGTGCCAGCAGCCCAGTCGGGGGCGGGAGATCCTACGAGCAGTACTTC
>15|-|-|TRBV4-1|TRBJ1-1
CASSQEERGVGAAFF
TGCGCCAGCAGCCAAGAAGAGCGAGGGGTAGGTGCTGCTTTCTTT
>10|-|-|TRBV2|TRBJ2-1
CASPWVEQFF
TGTGCCAGCCCCTGGGTTGAGCAGTTCTTC
>13|TRBD1|-|TRBV7-8|TRBJ2-7
CASSAGQVYEQYF
TGTGCCAGCAGCGCGGGACAGGTCTACGAGCAGTACTTC
>12|-|-|TRBV2|TRBJ1-5
CASSTVYQPQHF
TGTGCCAGCAGTACCGTCTATCAGCCCCAGCATTTT
>13|TRBD1|-|TRBV7-3|TRBJ2-5
CASSPGQQETQYF
TGTGCCAGCAGCCCGGGACAGCAAGAGACCCAGTACTTC
>14|TRBD1|-|TRBV5-4|TRBJ2-7
CASSVGTADYEQYF
TGTGCCAGCAGCGTCGGGACAGCCGACTACGAGCAGTACTTC
>16|TRBD1|-|TRBV2|TRBJ1-2
CASSADRVAGNYGYTF
TGTGCCAGCAGTGCGGACAGGGTGGCAGGCAACTATGGCTACACCTTC
>13|-|many|TRBV29-1|TRBJ2-1
CSGGLRGYNEQFF
TGCAGCGGTGGCCTTAGGGGGTACAATGAGCAGTTCTTC
>14|-|-|TRBV27|TRBJ2-7
CASSFRGRGNEQYF
TGTGCCAGCAGTTTTAGGGGGCGGGGTAACGAGCAGTACTTC
>16|TRBD2|-|TRBV7-9|TRBJ2-2
CASSLGGTSAGGELFF
TGTGCCAGCAGCTTAGGCGGGACTAGCGCCGGCGGGGAGCTGTTTTTT
>14|-|-|TRBV4-2|TRBJ2-4
CASSQERVGNIQYF
TGTGCCAGCAGCCAAGAGCGAGTCGGGAACATTCAGTACTTC
>14|-|-|TRBV28|TRBJ1-1
CASSSQAMNTEAFF
TGTGCCAGCAGTAGTCAGGCCATGAACACTGAAGCTTTCTTT
>14|-|-|TRBV5-1|TRBJ2-3
CASSLGAPGDTQYF
TGCGCCAGCAGCTTGGGGGCCCCGGGAGATACGCAGTATTTT
>14|-|once|TRBV5-5|TRBJ1-1
CASSLDIGGVEAFF
TGTGCCAGCAGCTTGGATATTGGCGGGGTTGAAGCTTTCTTT
>12|-|-|TRBV7-2|TRBJ2-3
CASSFSLDTQYF
TGTGCCAGCAGCTTTTCCCTGGATACGCAGTATTTT
>17|TRBD1|many|TRBV5-1|TRBJ2-6
CASSLDRGIPGANVLTF
TGCGCCAGCAGCTTGGACAGGGGTATTCCTGGGGCCAACGTCCTGACTTTC
>14|-|-|TRBV4-2|TRBJ2-5
CASSQPLGDRTQYF
TGTGCCAGCAGCCAACCGTTGGGGGATAGGACCCAGTACTTC
>12|-|-|TRBV11-2|TRBJ2-7
CASSRTGYEQYF
TGTGCCAGCAGCAGGACCGGTTACGAGCAGTACTTC
>14|-|few|TRBV5-4|TRBJ2-2
CASSQTRETGELFF
TGTGCCAGCAGCCAGACTAGGGAAACCGGGGAGCTGTTTTTT
>17|TRBD2|-|TRBV9|TRBJ2-2
CASSVNLAGLNTGELFF
TGTGCCAGCAGCGTTAATCTAGCGGGACTGAACACCGGGGAGCTGTTTTTT
>12|-|few|TRBV5-4|TRBJ2-7
CASSPNPYEQYF
TGTGCCAGCAGCCCAAATCCATACGAGCAGTACTTC
>12|-|-|TRBV30|TRBJ1-1
CAWSWADQGAFF
TGTGCCTGGAGTTGGGCAGATCAGGGAGCTTTCTTT
>16|-|-|TRBV6-6|TRBJ2-5
CASSYFGQRYQETQYF
TGTGCCAGCAGTTACTTTGGACAAAGATACCAAGAGACCCAGTACTTC
>15|TRBD1|-|TRBV11-3|TRBJ2-1
CASSLGTGGDYEQFF
TGTGCCAGCAGCTTAGGGACAGGGGGCGATTATGAGCAGTTCTTC
>16|TRBD2|-|TRBV18|TRBJ2-1
CASSIFGTSGSNEQFF
TGTGCCAGCTCAATTTTCGGGACTAGCGGGAGTAATGAGCAGTTCTTC
>15|-|once|TRBV5-8|TRBJ1-3
CASSLSQISGNTIYF
TGTGCCAGCAGCTTGTCGCAGATCTCTGGAAACACCATATATTTT
>14|-|-|TRBV18|TRBJ2-5
CASSPVAVRETQYF
TGTGCCAGCTCACCCGTAGCGGTGCGCGAGACCCAGTACTTC
>15|TRBD2|-|TRBV19|TRBJ2-3
CASSMLLAGVDTQYF
TGTGCCAGTAGTATGTTGCTAGCGGGAGTCGATACGCAGTATTTT
>14|-|-|TRBV11-2|TRBJ1-2
CASSTERGIGGYTF
TGTGCCAGCAGCACCGAACGGGGGATTGGTGGCTACACCTTC
>17|TRBD1|-|TRBV4-1|TRBJ1-4
CASSQEGTGEFNEKLFF
TGCGCCAGCAGCCAAGAGGGGACAGGGGAATTTAATGAAAAACTGTTTTTT
>11|-|-|TRBV27|TRBJ2-1
CASSEQDEQFF
TGTGCCAGCAGTGAACAGGATGAGCAGTTCTTC
>13|-|few|TRBV9|TRBJ2-5
CASSVGQGETQYF
TGTGCCAGCAGCGTAGGGCAGGGAGAGACCCAGTACTTC
>14|-|-|TRBV27|TRBJ2-6
CASSLSSGANVLTF
TGTGCCAGCAGTTTATCTTCTGGGGCCAACGTCCTGACTTTC
>17|TRBD2|-|TRBV28|TRBJ2-7
CASTLDPLAGGPGEQYF
TGTGCCAGCACCTTAGACCCACTAGCGGGAGGGCCTGGCGAGCAGTACTTC
>14|TRBD1|-|TRBV28|TRBJ1-6
CASNLRGRYSPLHF
TGTGCCAGCAACCTCAGGGGGCGGTATTCACCCCTCCACTTT
>13|-|-|TRBV28|TRBJ2-5
CASSPGTEETQYF
TGTGCCAGCAGTCCGGGGACTGAAGAGACCCAGTACTTC
>13|-|-|TRBV19|TRBJ2-5
CASSRTDGETQYF
TGTGCCAGTAGTAGAACAGACGGGGAGACCCAGTACTTC
>13|-|-|TRBV5-1|TRBJ2-2
CASSPRETGELFF
TGCGCCAGCAGCCCCCGGGAGACCGGGGAGCTGTTTTTT
>16|-|-|TRBV7-7|TRBJ2-5
CASSLALQGGQETQYF
TGTGCTAGCAGCTTAGCGCTCCAGGGAGGTCAAGAGACCCAGTACTTC
>18|TRBD2|few|TRBV18|TRBJ2-1
CASSPKRTSGSFYNEQFF
TGTGCCAGCTCACCAAAACGGACTAGCGGGAGTTTCTACAATGAGCAGTTCTTC
>17|TRBD1|-|TRBV14|TRBJ2-1
CASSRLGQGGSYNEQFF
TGTGCCAGCAGCCGACTAGGACAGGGTGGTTCCTACAATGAGCAGTTCTTC
>15|TRBD2|-|TRBV6-6|TRBJ2-1
CASSYSSGSNNEQFF
TGTGCCAGCAGTTACTCGAGCGGGAGTAACAATGAGCAGTTCTTC
>16|TRBD2|-|TRBV19|TRBJ2-1
CASSLGTSGKLGEQFF
TGTGCCAGTAGTCTGGGGACTAGCGGGAAGTTGGGTGAGCAGTTCTTC
>13|-|-|TRBV7-2|TRBJ1-5
CASSDSVVQPQHF
TGTGCCAGCAGCGACTCTGTGGTTCAGCCCCAGCATTTT
>14|-|once|TRBV9|TRBJ2-5
CASSVSVGQETQYF
TGTGCCAGCAGCGTATCTGTCGGCCAAGAGACCCAGTACTTC
>14|-|-|TRBV5-1|TRBJ2-1
CASSLAPAMNEQFF
TGCGCCAGCAGCTTGGCCCCCGCCATGAATGAGCAGTTCTTC
>13|-|-|TRBV6-5|TRBJ1-5
CASSYFPNQPQHF
TGTGCCAGCAGTTACTTTCCGAATCAGCCCCAGCATTTT
>15|-|-|TRBV9|TRBJ2-3
CASSVGNWLTDTQYF
TGTGCCAGCAGCGTAGGTAACTGGCTCACAGATACGCAGTATTTT
>14|-|few|TRBV6-6|TRBJ2-1
CASSLTIFYNEQFF
TGTGCCAGCAGCCTGACTATATTCTACAATGAGCAGTTCTTC
>15|-|-|TRBV19|TRBJ2-1
CASSTHLASGYEQFF
TGTGCCAGTAGTACCCACTTAGCGAGCGGCTATGAGCAGTTCTTC
>13|-|few|TRBV5-1|TRBJ2-7
CASAPSLSYEQYF
TGCGCCAGCGCCCCAAGCCTCTCCTACGAGCAGTACTTC
>14|-|-|TRBV7-3|TRBJ2-2
CASSLSPGGGELFF
TGTGCCAGCAGCTTAAGTCCAGGCGGCGGGGAGCTGTTTTTT
>14|-|-|TRBV18|TRBJ1-4
CASSPVGVGEKLFF
TGTGCCAGCTCACCCGTAGGGGTGGGTGAAAAACTGTTTTTT
>13|-|-|TRBV9|TRBJ1-4
CASSVDDNEKLFF
TGTGCCAGCAGCGTCGACGACAATGAAAAACTGTTTTTT
>12|-|-|TRBV18|TRBJ1-5
CASRRGNQPQHF
TGTGCCAGCCGCAGGGGCAATCAGCCCCAGCATTTT